A selection of T cell receptor beta chains follows, all from one sample in a study of blood T cell repertoires in COVID-19. Assay used: immunoSEQ multiplex PCR; TCRdb lists only in-frame clones, some missing. Here the sample spans approximately 110,000 clones, 85% being singletons. The source material was peripheral blood. The origin of the receptors is a human donor in a cohort sampled during active COVID-19. Both conserved end residues are part of each CDR3. Fields, in order: J gene, V gene, D gene, clone size, CDR3 protein, CDR3 DNA. D genes are given only for firm matches. Not all rows give a size; the values are once, few, many and, for expanded clones, a class.

J gene: TRBJ2-7; V gene: TRBV7-3; D gene: TRBD1; clone size: .; CDR3 protein: CASSPGTDYEQYF; CDR3 DNA: TGTGCCAGCAGTCCCGGGACAGACTACGAGCAGTACTTC
J gene: TRBJ1-2; V gene: TRBV11-2; D gene: .; clone size: .; CDR3 protein: CASSFDTGVLYGYTF; CDR3 DNA: TGTGCCAGCAGCTTCGATACCGGGGTTCTCTATGGCTACACCTTC
J gene: TRBJ2-3; V gene: TRBV6-6; D gene: TRBD2; clone size: once; CDR3 protein: CASSSSVRGGGDTQYF; CDR3 DNA: TGTGCCAGCAGTTCCTCAGTTCGGGGGGGCGGGGATACGCAGTATTTT
J gene: TRBJ1-1; V gene: TRBV4-1; D gene: .; clone size: .; CDR3 protein: CASSQQGTEAFF; CDR3 DNA: TGCGCCAGCAGCCAACAGGGAACTGAAGCTTTCTTT
J gene: TRBJ1-5; V gene: TRBV2; D gene: TRBD1; clone size: .; CDR3 protein: CASRRTGAPQHF; CDR3 DNA: TGTGCCAGCAGAAGGACAGGGGCCCCCCAGCATTTT
J gene: TRBJ1-2; V gene: TRBV5-1; D gene: TRBD1; clone size: .; CDR3 protein: CASSRGQGYGYTF; CDR3 DNA: TGCGCCAGCAGCAGGGGACAGGGCTATGGCTACACCTTC
J gene: TRBJ1-2; V gene: TRBV5-1; D gene: TRBD1; clone size: .; CDR3 protein: CASSLGDSSSYGYTF; CDR3 DNA: TGCGCCAGCAGCTTGGGGGACAGTTCTAGCTATGGCTACACCTTC
J gene: TRBJ1-6; V gene: TRBV12-3/TRBV12-4; D gene: .; clone size: .; CDR3 protein: CASSLGEKPPLHF; CDR3 DNA: TGTGCCAGCAGTCTGGGAGAGAAGCCACCCCTCCACTTT
J gene: TRBJ1-2; V gene: TRBV6-1; D gene: .; clone size: .; CDR3 protein: CASSELQVADYGYTF; CDR3 DNA: TGTGCCAGCAGTGAACTTCAAGTGGCGGACTATGGCTACACCTTC
J gene: TRBJ2-7; V gene: TRBV27; D gene: TRBD2; clone size: .; CDR3 protein: CASSLSGLAGGRYEQYF; CDR3 DNA: TGTGCCAGCAGTTTATCAGGACTAGCGGGGGGTCGCTACGAGCAGTACTTC
J gene: TRBJ1-2; V gene: TRBV30; D gene: .; clone size: .; CDR3 protein: CAWNHRTASPFFSHGYTF; CDR3 DNA: TGTGCCTGGAACCACCGGACAGCCTCCCCTTTCTTCTCCCATGGCTACACCTTC
J gene: TRBJ2-3; V gene: TRBV7-9; D gene: TRBD2; clone size: .; CDR3 protein: CASSDSGGEDTQYF; CDR3 DNA: TGTGCCAGCAGTGATAGCGGGGGAGAGGATACGCAGTATTTT
J gene: TRBJ2-7; V gene: TRBV6-1; D gene: TRBD1; clone size: .; CDR3 protein: CASSGPGQGFSYEQYF; CDR3 DNA: TGTGCCAGCAGTGGACCGGGACAGGGGTTCTCCTACGAGCAGTACTTC
J gene: TRBJ1-5; V gene: TRBV19; D gene: TRBD1; clone size: .; CDR3 protein: CASSGRGLGNQPQHF; CDR3 DNA: TGTGCCAGTAGTGGCAGGGGGCTGGGCAATCAGCCCCAGCATTTT
J gene: TRBJ2-7; V gene: TRBV6-6; D gene: TRBD2; clone size: .; CDR3 protein: CASSSGLAGISYEQYF; CDR3 DNA: TGTGCCAGCAGTTCGGGACTAGCGGGGATCTCCTACGAGCAGTACTTC
J gene: TRBJ1-5; V gene: TRBV27; D gene: .; clone size: .; CDR3 protein: CASSLFQDNQPQHF; CDR3 DNA: TGTGCCAGCAGTTTATTCCAGGATAATCAGCCCCAGCATTTT
J gene: TRBJ2-1; V gene: TRBV19; D gene: TRBD2; clone size: .; CDR3 protein: CASSSHSGGADEQFF; CDR3 DNA: TGTGCCAGTAGTTCCCACAGCGGGGGGGCCGATGAGCAGTTCTTC
J gene: TRBJ2-3; V gene: TRBV20-1; D gene: .; clone size: .; CDR3 protein: CSASVSGDSTDTQYF; CDR3 DNA: TGCAGTGCTAGTGTTTCGGGGGACTCCACAGATACGCAGTATTTT
J gene: TRBJ2-2; V gene: TRBV5-1; D gene: TRBD1; clone size: .; CDR3 protein: CASSAGTGSGELFF; CDR3 DNA: TGCGCCAGCAGCGCCGGGACAGGGAGCGGGGAGCTGTTTTTT
J gene: TRBJ1-6; V gene: TRBV19; D gene: TRBD1; clone size: .; CDR3 protein: CASRDGTGNSPLHF; CDR3 DNA: TGTGCCAGTAGGGATGGGACAGGGAATTCACCCCTCCACTTT
J gene: TRBJ1-3; V gene: TRBV28; D gene: .; clone size: .; CDR3 protein: CASSLSPGSGNTIYF; CDR3 DNA: TGTGCCAGCAGTTTAAGCCCGGGGTCTGGAAACACCATATATTTT